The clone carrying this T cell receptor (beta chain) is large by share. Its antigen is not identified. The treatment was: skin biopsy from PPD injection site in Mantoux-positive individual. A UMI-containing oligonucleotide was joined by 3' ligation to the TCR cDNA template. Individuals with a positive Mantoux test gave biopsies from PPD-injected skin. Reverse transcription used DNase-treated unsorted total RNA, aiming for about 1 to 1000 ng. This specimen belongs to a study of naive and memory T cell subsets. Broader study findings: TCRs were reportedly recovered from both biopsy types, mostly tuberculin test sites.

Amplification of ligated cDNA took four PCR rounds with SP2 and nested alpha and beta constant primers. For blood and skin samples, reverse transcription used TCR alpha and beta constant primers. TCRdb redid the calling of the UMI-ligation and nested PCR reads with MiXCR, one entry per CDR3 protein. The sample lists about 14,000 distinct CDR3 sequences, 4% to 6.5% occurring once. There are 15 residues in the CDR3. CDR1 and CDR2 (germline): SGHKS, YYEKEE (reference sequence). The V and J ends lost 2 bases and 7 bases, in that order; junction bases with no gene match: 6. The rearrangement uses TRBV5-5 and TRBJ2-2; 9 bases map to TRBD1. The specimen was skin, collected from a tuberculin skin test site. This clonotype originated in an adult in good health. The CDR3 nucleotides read TGTGCCAGCAGCTTACCGGGACAGGGTGACGGGGAGCTGTTTTTT. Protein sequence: CASSLPGQGDGELFF.